This is a list of T cell receptor beta chains from one sample in a study of cytomegalovirus exposure and HLA in healthy donors. Produced via immunoSEQ multiplex PCR; TCRdb's table is partial and in-frame only. The sample has some 190,000 clones, around 80% seen once. The material sequenced was PBMCs. These receptors all come from a middle-aged man in good health and CMV-seronegative. Each CDR3 is given with its conserved first and last residue. The D gene is left open where the match is weak. Clone size, where shown, is once, few, many, or a class for clones that have expanded.

>TRBJ2-2|TRBV7-3|TRBD2|once
CASSKVAGVQTGELFF
TGTGCCAGCAGCAAGGTAGCGGGGGTTCAGACCGGGGAGCTGTTTTTT
>TRBJ2-3|TRBV19|-|once
CASSNPGFTTDTQYF
TGTGCCAGTAGTAACCCCGGGTTTACCACAGATACGCAGTATTTT
>TRBJ1-5|TRBV5-5|-|once
CASSPTGGGIGGNQPQHF
TGTGCCAGCAGCCCTACGGGAGGCGGTATCGGGGGCAATCAGCCCCAGCATTTT
>TRBJ2-1|TRBV21-1|-|-
CASSKVDWLVANEQFF
TGTGCCAGCAGCAAAGTGGACTGGCTGGTGGCGAATGAGCAGTTCTTC
>TRBJ2-7|TRBV25-1|-|-
CATRQAIAYEQYF
TGTGCCACCAGACAGGCTATCGCCTACGAGCAGTACTTC
>TRBJ2-3|TRBV18|TRBD2|-
CASSPQRAGGEDSF
TGTGCCAGCTCACCACAACGAGCGGGAGGGGAAGATTCATTT
>TRBJ2-3|TRBV4-1|-|-
CASSPGDTQYF
TGCGCCAGCAGCCCAGGAGATACGCAGTATTTT
>TRBJ2-6|TRBV27|-|-
CASSSQGAGANVLTF
TGTGCCAGCAGTTCTCAGGGTGCTGGGGCCAACGTCCTGACTTTC
>TRBJ2-1|TRBV5-6|TRBD2|-
CASSLAGLAGGYNEQFF
TGTGCCAGCAGCTTGGCGGGACTAGCGGGAGGGTACAATGAGCAGTTCTTC
>TRBJ1-5|TRBV5-4|TRBD1|-
CASSLDRGQPQHF
TGTGCCAGCAGTTTGGACAGGGGTCAGCCCCAGCATTTT
>TRBJ2-2|TRBV9|TRBD1|-
CASSAEIRDRRINTGELFF
TGTGCCAGCAGCGCTGAGATCCGGGACAGGAGGATAAACACCGGGGAGCTGTTTTTT
>TRBJ2-7|TRBV7-2|TRBD1|-
CASSPDRPSYEQYF
TGTGCCAGCAGCCCGGACAGGCCGTCCTACGAGCAGTACTTC
>TRBJ2-4|TRBV4-3|TRBD2|-
CASSQDLSGRASKNIQYF
TGCGCCAGCAGCCAAGACCTTAGCGGGAGGGCTTCCAAAAACATTCAGTACTTC
>TRBJ1-6|TRBV28|-|once
CATTALGGGYSPLHF
TGTGCCACGACCGCGCTTGGGGGCGGATATTCACCCCTCCACTTT
>TRBJ2-1|TRBV2|-|-
CASSSTGTEQFF
TGTGCCAGCAGCTCGACCGGGACAGAGCAGTTCTTC
>TRBJ2-7|TRBV12-2|-|-
CASRPGLAEIGPCYEQYF
TGTGCAAGTCGGCCGGGACTAGCGGAGATTGGCCCCTGCTACGAGCAGTACTTC
>TRBJ2-1|TRBV15|TRBD2|-
CATSVRRGNSYNEQFF
TGTGCCACCAGCGTCCGGCGGGGGAACTCCTACAATGAGCAGTTCTTC
>TRBJ2-5|TRBV7-9|TRBD1|few
CASSPTGTGGAETQYF
TGTGCCAGCAGTCCTACCGGGACAGGGGGCGCGGAGACCCAGTACTTC
>TRBJ2-2|TRBV2|TRBD2|-
CASRASGANTGELFF
TGTGCCAGCAGGGCTAGCGGTGCGAACACCGGGGAGCTGTTTTTT
>TRBJ1-1|TRBV6-4|TRBD1|-
CASSARTGTNTEAFF
TGTGCCAGCAGTGCCAGGACAGGGACCAACACTGAAGCTTTCTTT
>TRBJ2-5|TRBV5-1|TRBD1|-
CASSLMGQSQETQYF
TGCGCCAGCAGCTTGATGGGACAGTCCCAAGAGACCCAGTACTTC
>TRBJ1-3|TRBV5-4|-|-
CASSLALGSGNTIYF
TGTGCCAGCAGCTTGGCCCTAGGCTCTGGAAACACCATATATTTT
>TRBJ1-4|TRBV5-5|-|-
CASSLTVAGEKLFF
TGTGCCAGCAGCTTGACAGTGGCGGGCGAAAAACTGTTTTTT
>TRBJ1-2|TRBV6-5|-|few
CASSSTPGRGYTF
TGTGCCAGCAGCTCAACCCCGGGGAGGGGCTACACCTTC
>TRBJ1-1|TRBV7-8|-|-
CASSLAGGSPRVEAFF
TGTGCCAGCAGCTTAGCTGGGGGGTCCCCCCGTGTTGAAGCTTTCTTT
>TRBJ1-2|TRBV4-2|-|-
CASSQDRVAGYTF
TGTGCCAGCAGCCAAGACAGGGTAGCTGGCTACACCTTC
>TRBJ1-6|TRBV23-1|TRBD1|-
CASSPIRTGHSPLHF
TGCGCCAGCAGTCCAATAAGGACAGGTCATTCACCCCTCCACTTT
>TRBJ2-2|TRBV6-1|TRBD2|-
CASSALAGGSNTGELFF
TGTGCCAGCAGTGCTCTAGCGGGAGGGTCTAACACCGGGGAGCTGTTTTTT
>TRBJ1-2|TRBV15|-|-
CATSAGQNYGYTF
TGTGCCACCAGCGCAGGACAGAACTATGGCTACACCTTC
>TRBJ2-5|TRBV7-8|TRBD1|-
CASRHRGQETQYF
TGTGCCAGCAGACACAGGGGCCAAGAGACCCAGTACTTC
>TRBJ2-7|TRBV2|TRBD1|-
CAIPGQGAEQYF
TGTGCCATACCGGGACAGGGGGCCGAGCAGTACTTC
>TRBJ2-1|TRBV28|TRBD2|-
CASSLGGREGQSEQFF
TGTGCCAGCAGTTTAGGGGGGCGGGAGGGCCAGTCTGAGCAGTTCTTC
>TRBJ2-1|TRBV5-4|TRBD1|-
CASSVFDRDRYYHNEQFF
TGTGCCAGCAGCGTCTTCGACAGGGATAGGTACTACCACAATGAGCAGTTCTTC
>TRBJ2-7|TRBV5-4|-|-
CASSLGSPYEQYF
TGTGCCAGCAGCTTGGGATCCCCTTACGAGCAGTACTTC
>TRBJ1-3|TRBV11-3|TRBD1|once
CASSPTDRGFSGNTIYF
TGTGCCAGCAGCCCGACGGACAGGGGTTTCTCTGGAAACACCATATATTTT
>TRBJ1-3|TRBV10-1|-|-
CASKERNLLSGNTIYF
TGCGCCAGCAAAGAGAGGAATTTACTCTCTGGAAACACCATATATTTT
>TRBJ2-3|TRBV11-2|TRBD2|-
CASSYGTSGDTQYF
TGTGCCAGCAGCTACGGGACTAGCGGAGATACGCAGTATTTT
>TRBJ1-1|TRBV9|TRBD1|once
CASSGDRGPEAFF
TGTGCCAGCAGCGGGGACAGGGGGCCTGAAGCTTTCTTT
>TRBJ2-2|TRBV6-4|-|-
CASSEQGRHTGELFF
TGTGCCAGCTCCGAACAGGGACGGCACACCGGGGAGCTGTTTTTT
>TRBJ2-2|TRBV29-1|-|-
CSVVGWGRTGELFF
TGCAGCGTTGTAGGGTGGGGCCGCACCGGGGAGCTGTTTTTT
>TRBJ2-2|TRBV6-5|TRBD2|-
CASSYGTSERTGELFF
TGTGCCAGCAGTTACGGCACTAGCGAACGCACCGGGGAGCTGTTTTTT
>TRBJ1-1|TRBV4-3|TRBD1|-
CASSQEGGPGEAFF
TGCGCCAGCAGCCAAGAAGGGGGCCCCGGCGAAGCTTTCTTT